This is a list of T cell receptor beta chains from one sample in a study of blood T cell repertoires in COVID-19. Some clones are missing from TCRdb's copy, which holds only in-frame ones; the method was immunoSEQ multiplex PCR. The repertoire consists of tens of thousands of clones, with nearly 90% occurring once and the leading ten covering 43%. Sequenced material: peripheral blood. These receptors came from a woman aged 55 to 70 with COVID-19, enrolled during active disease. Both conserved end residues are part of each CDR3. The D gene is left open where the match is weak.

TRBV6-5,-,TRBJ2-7,CASSYSIQSESYEQYF
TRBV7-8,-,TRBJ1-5,CASSSGHDFNQPQHF
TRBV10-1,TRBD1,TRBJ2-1,CASSETGVEEQFF
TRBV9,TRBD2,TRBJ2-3,CASSVEGRGADTQYF
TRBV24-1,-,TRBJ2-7,CATSGIGGNEQYF
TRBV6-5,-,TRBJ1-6,CASSYSLQFNSPLHF
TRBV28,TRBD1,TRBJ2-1,CASSPLSQGARYNEQFF
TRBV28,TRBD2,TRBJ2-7,CASSLSASGNYYEQYF
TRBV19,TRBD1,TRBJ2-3,CASKDRGRGADTQYF
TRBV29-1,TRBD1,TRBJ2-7,CSVPGQGDEEQYF